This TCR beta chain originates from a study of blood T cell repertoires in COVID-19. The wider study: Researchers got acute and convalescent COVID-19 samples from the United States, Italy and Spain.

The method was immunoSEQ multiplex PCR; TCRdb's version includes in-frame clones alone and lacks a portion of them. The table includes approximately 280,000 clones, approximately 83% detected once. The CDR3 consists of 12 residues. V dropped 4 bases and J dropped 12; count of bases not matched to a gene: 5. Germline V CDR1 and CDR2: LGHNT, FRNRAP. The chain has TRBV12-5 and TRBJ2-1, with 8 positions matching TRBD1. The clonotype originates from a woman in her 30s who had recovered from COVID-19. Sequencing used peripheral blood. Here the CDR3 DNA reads TGTGCTAGTGGTTCACAGGGGGGAAGGCAGTTCTTC. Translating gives CASGSQGGRQFF.